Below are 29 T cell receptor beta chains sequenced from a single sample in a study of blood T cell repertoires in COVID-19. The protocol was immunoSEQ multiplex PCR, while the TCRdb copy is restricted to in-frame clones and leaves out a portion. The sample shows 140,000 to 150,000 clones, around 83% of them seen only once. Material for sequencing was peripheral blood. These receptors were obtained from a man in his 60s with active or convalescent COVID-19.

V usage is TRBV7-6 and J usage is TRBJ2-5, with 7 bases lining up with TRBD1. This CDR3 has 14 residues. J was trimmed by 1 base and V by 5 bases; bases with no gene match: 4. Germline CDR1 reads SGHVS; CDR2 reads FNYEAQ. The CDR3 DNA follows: TGTGCCAGCAGCCCCTGGACAGGCCAAGAGACCCAGTACTTC. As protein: CASSPWTGQETQYF.

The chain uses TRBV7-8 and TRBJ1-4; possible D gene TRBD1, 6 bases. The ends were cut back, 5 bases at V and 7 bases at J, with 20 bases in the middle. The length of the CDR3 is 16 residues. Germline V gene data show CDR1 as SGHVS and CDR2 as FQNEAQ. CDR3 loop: CASSPRAGGAGEKLFF. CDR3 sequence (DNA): TGTGCCAGCAGCCCAAGGGCGGGGGGCGCGGGTGAAAAACTGTTTTTT.

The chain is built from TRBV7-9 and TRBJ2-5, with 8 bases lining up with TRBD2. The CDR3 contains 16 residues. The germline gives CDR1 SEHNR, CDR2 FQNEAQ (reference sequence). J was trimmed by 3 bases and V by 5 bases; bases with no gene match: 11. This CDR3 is CASSPGGMGFEETQYF. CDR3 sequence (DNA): TGTGCCAGCAGCCCGGGGGGGATGGGATTTGAAGAGACCCAGTACTTC.

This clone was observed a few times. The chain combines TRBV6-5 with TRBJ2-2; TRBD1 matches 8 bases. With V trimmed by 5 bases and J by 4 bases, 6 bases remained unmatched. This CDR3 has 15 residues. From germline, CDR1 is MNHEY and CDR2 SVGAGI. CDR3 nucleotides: TGTGCCAGCAGTAGACAGGGGCGTCTCACCGGGGAGCTGTTTTTT. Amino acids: CASSRQGRLTGELFF.

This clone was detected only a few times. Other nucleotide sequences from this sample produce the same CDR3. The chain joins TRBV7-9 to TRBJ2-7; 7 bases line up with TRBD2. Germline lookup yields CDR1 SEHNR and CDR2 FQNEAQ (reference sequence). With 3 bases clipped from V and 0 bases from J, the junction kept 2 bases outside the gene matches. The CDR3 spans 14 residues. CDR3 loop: CASSFGGSSYEQYV. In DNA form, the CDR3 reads TGTGCCAGCAGCTTCGGCGGGAGCTCCTACGAGCAGTACGTC.

The CDR3 sequence is CASSSGPSGNTIYF. In DNA form, the CDR3 reads TGTGCCAGTAGCTCAGGGCCCTCTGGAAACACCATATATTTT. The gene calls are TRBV19 and TRBJ1-3, with TRBD1 as a possible D gene (5 bases). The CDR3 has 14 residues. CDR1 is LNHDA, CDR2 SQIVND, per germline (reference sequence). V was trimmed by 6 bases and J by 0 bases, leaving 9 bases between them.

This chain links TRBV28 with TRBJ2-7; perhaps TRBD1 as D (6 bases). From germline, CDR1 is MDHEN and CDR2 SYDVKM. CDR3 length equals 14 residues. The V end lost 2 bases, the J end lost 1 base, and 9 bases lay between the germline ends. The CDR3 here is CASSLGQTSYEQYV. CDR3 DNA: TGTGCCAGCAGTTTAGGACAGACTTCCTACGAGCAGTACGTC.

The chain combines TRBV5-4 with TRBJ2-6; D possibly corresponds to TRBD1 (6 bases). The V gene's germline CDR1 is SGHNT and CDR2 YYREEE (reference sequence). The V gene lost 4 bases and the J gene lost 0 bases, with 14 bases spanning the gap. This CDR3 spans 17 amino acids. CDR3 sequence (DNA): TGTGCCAGCAGCACCAACAGGGTAAACTCTGGGGCCAACGTCCTGACTTTC. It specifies CASSTNRVNSGANVLTF. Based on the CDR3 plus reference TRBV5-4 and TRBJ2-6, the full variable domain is ETGVTQSPTHLIKTRGQQVTLRCSSQSGHNTVSWYQQALGQGPQFIFQYYREEENGRGNFPPRFSGLQFPNYSSELNVNALELDDSALYLCASSTNRVNSGANVLTFGAGSRLTVL.

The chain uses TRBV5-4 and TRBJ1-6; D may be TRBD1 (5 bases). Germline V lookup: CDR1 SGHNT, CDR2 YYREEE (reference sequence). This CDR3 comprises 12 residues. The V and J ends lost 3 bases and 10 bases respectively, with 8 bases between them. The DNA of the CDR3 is TGTGCCAGCAGCTGGGGCGGATCACCCCTCCACTTT. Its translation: CASSWGGSPLHF.

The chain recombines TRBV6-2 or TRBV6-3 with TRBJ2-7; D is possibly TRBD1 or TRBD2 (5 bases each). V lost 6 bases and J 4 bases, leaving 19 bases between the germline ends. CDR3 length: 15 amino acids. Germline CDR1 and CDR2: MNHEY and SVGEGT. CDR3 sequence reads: CASSPGSRVGYEQYV. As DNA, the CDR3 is TGTGCCAGCAGCCCGGGGTCCAGGGTGGGGTACGAGCAGTACGTC.

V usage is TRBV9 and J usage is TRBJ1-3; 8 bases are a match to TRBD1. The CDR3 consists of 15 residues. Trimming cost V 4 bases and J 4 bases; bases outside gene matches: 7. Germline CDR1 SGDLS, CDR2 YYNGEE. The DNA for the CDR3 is TGTGCCAGCAGCTCTCGACAGGGGAGCGGAAACACCATATATTTT. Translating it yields CASSSRQGSGNTIYF.

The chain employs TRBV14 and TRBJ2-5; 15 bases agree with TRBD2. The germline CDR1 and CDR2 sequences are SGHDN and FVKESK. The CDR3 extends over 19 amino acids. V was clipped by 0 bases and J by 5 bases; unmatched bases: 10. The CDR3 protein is CASSQDPRTSGRARETQYF. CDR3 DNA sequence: TGTGCCAGCAGCCAAGATCCCCGGACTAGCGGGAGGGCCCGGGAGACCCAGTACTTC.

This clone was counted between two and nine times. The chain's CDR3 is CASRTGTGLAEAFF. Written as DNA, the CDR3 is TGTGCCAGCAGGACCGGGACAGGGCTGGCTGAAGCTTTCTTT. The J gene is TRBJ1-1, the V gene TRBV6-5; 9 nucleotides align to TRBD1. V gave up 6 bases and J gave up 6 bases; unmatched junction bases: 8. The germline V gene has CDR1 MNHEY and CDR2 SVGAGI. The CDR3 loop spans 14 amino acids.

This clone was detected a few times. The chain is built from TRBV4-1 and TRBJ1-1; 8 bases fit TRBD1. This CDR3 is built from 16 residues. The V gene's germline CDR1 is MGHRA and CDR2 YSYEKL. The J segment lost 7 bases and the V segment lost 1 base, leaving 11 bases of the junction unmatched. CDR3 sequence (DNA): TGCGCCAGCAGCCAAGGGGGCGGCCGAGACAGGGGTGAAGCTTTCTTT. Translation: CASSQGGGRDRGEAFF.

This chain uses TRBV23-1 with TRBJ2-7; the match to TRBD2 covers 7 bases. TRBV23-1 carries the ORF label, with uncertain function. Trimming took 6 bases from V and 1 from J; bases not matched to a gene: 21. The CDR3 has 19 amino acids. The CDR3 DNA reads TGCGCCAGCAGCCGGGGGGTGAGGGATATTGGGAGAAGTTCCTACGAGCAGTACGTC. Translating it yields CASSRGVRDIGRSSYEQYV.

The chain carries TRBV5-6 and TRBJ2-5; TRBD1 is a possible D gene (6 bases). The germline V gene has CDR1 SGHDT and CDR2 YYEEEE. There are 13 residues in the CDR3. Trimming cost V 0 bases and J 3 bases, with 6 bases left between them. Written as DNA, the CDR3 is TGTGCCAGCAGCTTGGACAGGGAAGAGACCCAGTACTTC. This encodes CASSLDREETQYF.

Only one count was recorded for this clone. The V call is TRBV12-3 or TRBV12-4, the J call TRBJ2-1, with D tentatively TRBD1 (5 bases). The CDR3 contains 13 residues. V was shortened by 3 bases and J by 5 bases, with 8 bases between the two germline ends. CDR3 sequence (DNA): TGTGCCAGCAGTTTTGGGGCTGACAATGAGCAGTTCTTC. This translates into CASSFGADNEQFF.

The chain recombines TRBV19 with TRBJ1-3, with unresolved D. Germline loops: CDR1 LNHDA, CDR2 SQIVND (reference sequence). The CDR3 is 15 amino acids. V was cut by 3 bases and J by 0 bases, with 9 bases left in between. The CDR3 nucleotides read TGTGCCAGTAGTATGGTCGGTGCCTCTGGAAACACCATATATTTT. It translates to CASSMVGASGNTIYF.

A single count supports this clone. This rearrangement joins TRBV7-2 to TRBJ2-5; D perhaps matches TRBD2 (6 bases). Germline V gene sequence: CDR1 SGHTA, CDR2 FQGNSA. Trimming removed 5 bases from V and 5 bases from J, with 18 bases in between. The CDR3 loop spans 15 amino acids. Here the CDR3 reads CASSRGGGARETQYF. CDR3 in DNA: TGTGCCAGCAGCCGCGGCGGCGGGGCGAGGGAGACCCAGTACTTC. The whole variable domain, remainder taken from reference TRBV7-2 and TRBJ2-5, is GAGVSQSPSNKVTEKGKDVELRCDPISGHTALYWYRQSLGQGLEFLIYFQGNSAPDKSGLPSDRFSAERTGGSVSTLTIQRTQQEDSAVYLCASSRGGGARETQYFGPGTRLLVL.

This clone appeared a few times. The CDR3 protein is CASSIEGGTYNEQFF. CDR3 bases: TGTGCCAGTAGTATTGAGGGAGGAACCTACAATGAGCAGTTCTTC. J is TRBJ2-1 and V is TRBV19; D may be TRBD2 (6 bases). Trimming took 3 bases from V and 2 from J, leaving 11 bases between them. This CDR3 is 15 amino acids long. CDR1 and CDR2 from the germline V gene are LNHDA and SQIVND (reference sequence).

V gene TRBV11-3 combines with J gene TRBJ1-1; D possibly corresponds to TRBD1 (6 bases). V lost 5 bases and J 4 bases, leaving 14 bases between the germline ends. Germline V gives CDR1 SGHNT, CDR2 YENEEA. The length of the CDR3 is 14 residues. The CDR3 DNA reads TGTGCCAGCAGCCAGATGACAGGTTCCACTGAAGCTTTCTTT. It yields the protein CASSQMTGSTEAFF.

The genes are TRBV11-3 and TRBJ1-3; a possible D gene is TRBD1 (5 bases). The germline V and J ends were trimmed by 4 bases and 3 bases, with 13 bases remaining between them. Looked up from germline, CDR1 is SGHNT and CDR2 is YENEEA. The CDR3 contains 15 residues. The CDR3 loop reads CASSSRVTDGNTIYF. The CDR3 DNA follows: TGTGCCAGCAGCTCCAGGGTTACGGATGGAAACACCATATATTTT.

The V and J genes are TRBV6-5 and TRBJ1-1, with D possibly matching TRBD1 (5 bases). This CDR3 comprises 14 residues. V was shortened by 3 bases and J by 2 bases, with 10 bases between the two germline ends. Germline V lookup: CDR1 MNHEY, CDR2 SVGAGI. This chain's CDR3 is CASSYRTPNTEAFF. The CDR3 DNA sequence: TGTGCCAGCAGTTATCGGACACCAAACACTGAAGCTTTCTTT.

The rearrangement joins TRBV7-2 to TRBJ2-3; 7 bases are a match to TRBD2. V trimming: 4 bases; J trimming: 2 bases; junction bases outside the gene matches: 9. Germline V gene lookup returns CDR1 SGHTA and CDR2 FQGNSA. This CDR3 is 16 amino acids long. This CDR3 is CASSYQIGLVTDTQYF. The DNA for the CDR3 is TGTGCCAGCAGCTACCAAATCGGACTAGTCACAGATACGCAGTATTTT.

CDR3 sequence: CSARPGQGYNEQFF. CDR3 bases: TGCAGCGCCAGACCGGGACAGGGCTACAATGAGCAGTTCTTC. The genes are TRBV29-1 and TRBJ2-1, with TRBD1 identical over 9 bases. Trimming cost V 7 bases and J 3 bases; bases outside gene matches: 7. CDR1 and CDR2 (germline): SQVTM, ANQGSEA. The CDR3 sequence is 14 residues long.

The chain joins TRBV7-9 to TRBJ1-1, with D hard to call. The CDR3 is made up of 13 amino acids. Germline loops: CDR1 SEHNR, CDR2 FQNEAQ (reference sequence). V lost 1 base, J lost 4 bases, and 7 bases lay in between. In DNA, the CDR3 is TGTGCCAGCAGCTTAGAACCGGGCACTGAAGCTTTCTTT. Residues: CASSLEPGTEAFF.

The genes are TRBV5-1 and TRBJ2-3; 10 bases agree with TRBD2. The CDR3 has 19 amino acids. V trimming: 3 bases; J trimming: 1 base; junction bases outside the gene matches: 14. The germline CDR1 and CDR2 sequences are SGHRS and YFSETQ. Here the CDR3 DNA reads TGCGCCAGCAGCTGGGCCGGGACTAGCGTGGACCCCCGCACAGATACGCAGTATTTT. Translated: CASSWAGTSVDPRTDTQYF.

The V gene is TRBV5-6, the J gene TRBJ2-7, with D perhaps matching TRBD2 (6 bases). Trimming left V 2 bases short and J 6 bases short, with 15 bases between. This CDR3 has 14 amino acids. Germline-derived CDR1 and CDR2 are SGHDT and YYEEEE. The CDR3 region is CASSFGTAGSEQYF. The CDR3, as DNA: TGTGCCAGCAGCTTCGGGACCGCGGGGTCCGAGCAGTACTTC.

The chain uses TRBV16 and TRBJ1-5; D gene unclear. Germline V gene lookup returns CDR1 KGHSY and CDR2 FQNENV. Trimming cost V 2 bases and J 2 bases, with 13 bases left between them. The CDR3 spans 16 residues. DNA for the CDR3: TGTGCCAGCAGCCAAGCCGACACCGGTGGCAATCAGCCCCAGCATTTT. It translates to CASSQADTGGNQPQHF.